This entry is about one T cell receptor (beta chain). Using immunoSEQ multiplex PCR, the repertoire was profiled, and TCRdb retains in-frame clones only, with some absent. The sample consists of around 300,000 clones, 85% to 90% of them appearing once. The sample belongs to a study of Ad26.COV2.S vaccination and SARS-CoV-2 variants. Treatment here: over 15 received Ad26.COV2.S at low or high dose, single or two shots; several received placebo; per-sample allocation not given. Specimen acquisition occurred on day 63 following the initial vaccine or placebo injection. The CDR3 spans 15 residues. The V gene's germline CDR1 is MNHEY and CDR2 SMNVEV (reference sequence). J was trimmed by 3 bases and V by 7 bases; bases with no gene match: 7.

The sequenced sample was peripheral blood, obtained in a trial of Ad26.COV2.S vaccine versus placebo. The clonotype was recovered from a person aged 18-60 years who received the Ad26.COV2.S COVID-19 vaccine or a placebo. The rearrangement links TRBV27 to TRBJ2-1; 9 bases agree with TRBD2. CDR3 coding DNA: TGTGCCAGCACCCAAGGGACTAGCCTCTACAATGAGCAGTTCTTC. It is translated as CASTQGTSLYNEQFF.